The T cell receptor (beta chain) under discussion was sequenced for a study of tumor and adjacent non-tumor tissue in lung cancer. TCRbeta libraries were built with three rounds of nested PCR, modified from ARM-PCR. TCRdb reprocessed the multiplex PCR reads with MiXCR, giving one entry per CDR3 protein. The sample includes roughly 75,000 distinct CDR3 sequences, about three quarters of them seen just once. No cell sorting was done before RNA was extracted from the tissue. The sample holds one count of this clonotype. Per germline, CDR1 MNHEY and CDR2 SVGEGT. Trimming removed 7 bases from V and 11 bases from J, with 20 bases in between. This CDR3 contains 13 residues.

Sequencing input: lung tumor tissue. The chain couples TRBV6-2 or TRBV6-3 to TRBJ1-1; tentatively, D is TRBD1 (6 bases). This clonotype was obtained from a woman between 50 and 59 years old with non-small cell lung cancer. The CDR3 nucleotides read TGTGCCAGCAATTGCTCTAGTGACAGGATCGCTTTCTTT. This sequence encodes CASNCSSDRIAFF.